The 27 T cell receptor beta chains below all came from one sample that was sequenced in a study of memory CD4+ T cells and cytomegalovirus serostatus. The method was immunoSEQ multiplex PCR; TCRdb's version includes in-frame clones alone and lacks a portion of them. The sample carries 50,000 to 70,000 clones, over 70% recorded once. The sort gate was single viable CD3+CD4+CD8-CD45RO+ cells for memory CD4+ T cells. Sample: memory CD4+ T cells from blood. All receptors come from an adult in good health and CMV-seropositive.

V usage is TRBV10-3 and J usage is TRBJ2-1; no clear D gene. The germline gives CDR1 ENHRY, CDR2 SYGVKD. The germline V and J ends were trimmed by 5 bases and 12 bases, with 14 bases remaining between them. This CDR3 spans 12 amino acids. The DNA for the CDR3 is TGTGCCATCAGTTCAGGCCTAGAAGGGCAGTTCTTC. Translating it yields CAISSGLEGQFF.

The chain employs TRBV25-1 and TRBJ2-5; D remains unclear. The CDR3 has 11 amino acids. CDR1 is MGHDK and CDR2 is SYGVNS in the germline V gene. V was cut by 6 bases and J by 4 bases, with 6 bases left in between. The DNA of the CDR3 is TGTGCCAGCAGGATGGGAGAGACCCAGTACTTC. Its protein is CASRMGETQYF. Using reference TRBV25-1 and TRBJ2-5 for the parts outside the CDR3, the full variable domain is EADIYQTPRYLVIGTGKKITLECSQTMGHDKMYWYQQDPGMELHLIHYSYGVNSTEKGDLSSESTVSRIRTEHFPLTLESARPSHTSQYLCASRMGETQYFGPGTRLLVL.

This chain uses TRBV18 with TRBJ1-1; D is perhaps TRBD1 (6 bases). The V gene lost 6 bases and the J gene lost 4 bases, with 18 bases spanning the gap. Germline V gene data show CDR1 as KGHSH and CDR2 as LQKENI. The CDR3 has 15 amino acids. CDR3 amino acids: CASSQDRDILTEAFF. The CDR3 nucleotides read TGTGCCAGCTCTCAGGACCGGGACATACTCACTGAAGCTTTCTTT.

This sequence joins TRBV6-1 and TRBJ1-4, with TRBD1 matching 8 bases. Germline V gives CDR1 MNHNS, CDR2 SASEGT. J gave up 8 bases and V 4 bases, and 12 bases lay outside the gene matches. The CDR3 loop spans 16 amino acids. The CDR3 loop reads CASSGLDRGGKEKLFF. DNA of the CDR3: TGTGCCAGCAGTGGCCTCGACAGGGGAGGAAAAGAAAAACTGTTTTTT.

The V call is TRBV5-6, the J call TRBJ1-4; the D gene is possibly TRBD1 (6 bases). V lost 4 bases to trimming and J lost 5 bases, with 15 bases between them. This CDR3 has 15 amino acids. Germline CDR1 and CDR2: SGHDT and YYEEEE. The CDR3 bases are TGTGCCAGCAGCCTCCAGGGGACGGGGAATGAAAAACTGTTTTTT. It translates to CASSLQGTGNEKLFF.

This chain links TRBV7-2 with TRBJ1-3; 10 bases match TRBD1. Germline values: CDR1 SGHTA, CDR2 FQGNSA. The CDR3 consists of 16 residues. V lost 1 base to trimming and J lost 1 base; unmatched junction nucleotides: 1. The CDR3 spells CASSLGQGASGNTIYF. DNA for the CDR3: TGTGCCAGCAGCTTAGGACAGGGGGCTTCTGGAAACACCATATATTTT.

The chain couples TRBV29-1 to TRBJ1-1; D gene unclear. This CDR3 region has 13 residues. The germline CDR1 and CDR2 sequences are SQVTM and ANQGSEA. Trimming took 6 bases from V and 11 from J, leaving 22 bases between them. CDR3: CSVSLLGWPAAFF. CDR3 bases: TGCAGCGTCTCTCTCTTGGGGTGGCCTGCTGCTTTCTTT. Full variable domain (rest looked up from reference TRBV29-1 and TRBJ1-1): SAVISQKPSRDICQRGTSLTIQCQVDSQVTMMFWYRQQPGQSLTLIATANQGSEATYESGFVIDKFPISRPNLTFSTLTVSNMSPEDSSIYLCSVSLLGWPAAFFGQGTRLTVV.

V gene TRBV6-6 combines with J gene TRBJ2-3; D ambiguous. V shed 2 bases and J shed 5 bases, with 2 bases lying between them. The CDR3 consists of 11 residues. Germline lookup yields CDR1 MNHNY and CDR2 SVGAGI (reference sequence). The CDR3 is CASSYEDTQYF. Here the CDR3 DNA reads TGTGCCAGCAGTTACGAAGATACGCAGTATTTT.

The rearrangement links TRBV28 to TRBJ2-7; 14 nucleotides line up with TRBD2. The CDR3 spans 16 residues. CDR1 and CDR2 from the germline V gene are MDHEN and SYDVKM. The ends lost 5 bases at V and 3 bases at J; junction bases unmatched: 6. The CDR3 reads CASSLGTSGSFYEQYF. The CDR3 bases are TGTGCCAGCAGTCTGGGGACTAGCGGGAGTTTCTACGAGCAGTACTTC. Full variable domain (rest looked up from reference TRBV28 and TRBJ2-7): DVKVTQSSRYLVKRTGEKVFLECVQDMDHENMFWYRQDPGLGLRLIYFSYDVKMKEKGDIPEGYSVSREKKERFSLILESASTNQTSMYLCASSLGTSGSFYEQYFGPGTRLTVT.

This clone occurred a few times. V and J are TRBV6-1 and TRBJ2-7; TRBD2 might be the D (5 bases). Germline V gene data show CDR1 as MNHNS and CDR2 as SASEGT. The CDR3 runs to 15 residues. Trimming left V 5 bases short and J 3 bases short, with 17 bases between. CDR3 protein: CASSSELGLIYEQYV. Written as DNA, the CDR3 is TGTGCCAGCAGTAGTGAGCTAGGACTGATCTACGAGCAGTACGTC.

The rearrangement links TRBV29-1 to TRBJ2-7; tentative D call: TRBD1 (5 bases). The CDR3 is made up of 15 amino acids. The germline CDR1 and CDR2 sequences are SQVTM and ANQGSEA. Trimming left V 4 bases short and J 3 bases short, with 19 bases between. The chain's CDR3 is CSVAPYDRVGYEQYF. The CDR3 DNA reads TGCAGCGTTGCACCCTATGACAGAGTAGGCTACGAGCAGTACTTC.

The chain links TRBV6-5 to TRBJ2-7; D is ambiguous. This CDR3 has 13 amino acids. V lost 0 bases and J 4 bases, leaving 7 bases between the germline ends. Germline values: CDR1 MNHEY, CDR2 SVGAGI. CDR3 loop: CASSYSRRYEQYF. CDR3 in DNA: TGTGCCAGCAGTTACTCGAGAAGGTACGAGCAGTACTTC.

The chain recombines TRBV5-4 with TRBJ2-1; 8 positions agree with TRBD2. The germline V gene has CDR1 SGHNT and CDR2 YYREEE (reference sequence). V lost 1 base and J lost 7; bases outside the gene matches: 10. This CDR3 has 16 amino acids. CDR3 DNA sequence: TGTGCCAGCAGCTTGCCCCCAGCGGGAGTGTGGAATGAGCAGTTCTTC. It yields the protein CASSLPPAGVWNEQFF.

V and J are TRBV7-8 and TRBJ1-1; 7 nucleotides line up with TRBD1. Germline V gene data show CDR1 as SGHVS and CDR2 as FQNEAQ. J gave up 2 bases and V 2 bases, and 5 bases lay outside the gene matches. This CDR3 is 15 amino acids long. Here the CDR3 reads CASSLRGRSNTEAFF. The DNA of the CDR3 is TGTGCCAGCAGCTTAAGGGGGCGGTCAAACACTGAAGCTTTCTTT.

The V call is TRBV29-1, the J call TRBJ2-1, with 8 bases aligning to TRBD1. In germline, CDR1 is SQVTM, CDR2 ANQGSEA. The CDR3 totals 12 residues. With V trimmed by 2 bases and J by 9 bases, 3 bases remained unmatched. CDR3 sequence: CSVEIGQGEQFF. As DNA, the CDR3 is TGCAGCGTTGAAATAGGACAGGGTGAGCAGTTCTTC.

The V call is TRBV25-1, the J call TRBJ1-1; D is perhaps TRBD1 (6 bases). Trimming took 5 bases from V and 6 from J, leaving 16 bases between them. From germline, CDR1 is MGHDK and CDR2 SYGVNS. The CDR3 runs to 14 residues. In nucleotides, the CDR3 is TGTGCCAGCAGTAAACAGGGCCGGGGGGCTGAAGCTTTCTTT. It translates to CASSKQGRGAEAFF.

The CDR3 region has the DNA TGTGCCAGCAGCCCTCAGGGTGCCTACGAGCAGTACTTC. This codes for CASSPQGAYEQYF. The chain has TRBV7-9 and TRBJ2-7; tentatively, D is TRBD1 (5 bases). The ends were cut back, 5 bases at V and 2 bases at J, with 10 bases in the middle. This CDR3 is 13 amino acids long. The germline gives CDR1 SEHNR, CDR2 FQNEAQ (reference sequence). The variable domain in full, completed from reference TRBV7-9 and TRBJ2-7, reads DTGVSQNPRHKITKRGQNVTFRCDPISEHNRLYWYRQTLGQGPEFLTYFQNEAQLEKSRLLSDRFSAERPKGSFSTLEIQRTEQGDSAMYLCASSPQGAYEQYFGPGTRLTVT.

The rearrangement links TRBV5-6 to TRBJ2-7; possible D gene TRBD2, 6 bases. The CDR3 loop spans 15 amino acids. V was shortened by 4 bases and J by 1 base, with 15 bases between the two germline ends. The germline CDR1 and CDR2 sequences are SGHDT and YYEEEE. CDR3 sequence (DNA): TGTGCCAGCAGCGTGAAGCGGAGGGTGTCCTACGAGCAGTACTTC. Translation gives CASSVKRRVSYEQYF.

The rearrangement joins TRBV27 to TRBJ1-1, with 9 nucleotides matching TRBD1. After removal of 4 bases from V and 11 bases from J, the junction contained 8 bases not matched to a gene. Germline V gives CDR1 MNHEY, CDR2 SMNVEV (reference sequence). CDR3 size: 13 residues. CDR3: CASSSRDRERAFF. The CDR3 DNA reads as TGTGCCAGCAGTTCCCGGGACAGGGAAAGGGCTTTCTTT.

This clone was observed once. The rearrangement links TRBV6-1 to TRBJ2-1; a weak D match, TRBD2 (5 bases). CDR3 size: 13 residues. CDR1 and CDR2 from the germline V gene are MNHNS and SASEGT. The V end was cut by 2 bases, the J end by 5 bases, with 7 bases between. CDR3 sequence (DNA): TGTGCCAGCAGTGAATGGGAGAACAATGAGCAGTTCTTC. Protein sequence: CASSEWENNEQFF.

The chain carries TRBV4-3 and TRBJ2-7, with D unclear. Germline CDR1 LGHNA, CDR2 YSLEER. The V end was cut by 2 bases, the J end by 1 base, with 12 bases between. CDR3 length equals 15 residues. CDR3 DNA sequence: TGCGCCAGCAGCCAATCGATAGGCGATTCCTACGAGCAGTACTTC. Translating gives CASSQSIGDSYEQYF.

V gene TRBV7-2 combines with J gene TRBJ2-1; 10 positions agree with TRBD2. This CDR3 contains 15 residues. Germline V gives CDR1 SGHTA, CDR2 FQGNSA. Germline trimming cut 1 base from V and 5 bases from J; bases unmatched to any gene: 2. CDR3 in amino acids: CASSLGTSGHNEQFF. The CDR3, as DNA: TGTGCCAGCAGCTTAGGGACTAGCGGACACAATGAGCAGTTCTTC.

V is TRBV29-1 and J is TRBJ1-1; D remains ambiguous. The CDR3 covers 13 residues. The V gene lost 6 bases and the J gene lost 4 bases, with 15 bases spanning the gap. The germline CDR1 and CDR2 sequences are SQVTM and ANQGSEA. CDR3 residues: CSVGKGVSTEAFF. The CDR3, as DNA: TGCAGCGTGGGAAAAGGAGTGAGCACTGAAGCTTTCTTT.

The V call is TRBV29-1, the J call TRBJ2-7; the match to TRBD1 covers 8 bases. Germline V gene lookup returns CDR1 SQVTM and CDR2 ANQGSEA. The CDR3 spans 12 residues. With V trimmed by 7 bases and J by 3 bases, 5 bases remained unmatched. CDR3 coding DNA: TGCAGCGCCCGACAGGGGATCTACGAGCAGTACTTC. Its translation: CSARQGIYEQYF.

Points on this clone: Its ends do not fully match the called genes, so a read error is possible. J is TRBJ1-2 and V is TRBV11-3; a weak D match, TRBD1 (6 bases). The CDR3 contains 11 residues. Looked up from germline, CDR1 is SGHNT and CDR2 is YENEEA. The CDR3 region is CASSLNSGTHF. CDR3 nucleotide sequence: TGTGCCAGCAGCTTAAATTCGGGGACACACTTC. The full variable domain, in which reference TRBV11-3 and TRBJ1-2 provide the parts outside the CDR3, is EAGVVQSPRYKIIEKKQPVAFWCNPISGHNTLYWYLQNLGQGPELLIRYENEEAVDDSQLPKDRFSAERLKGVDSTLKIQPAELGDSAVYLCASSLNSGTHFGSGTRLTVV.

This clone was observed a few times. The V gene is TRBV11-3, the J gene TRBJ2-1, with D possibly TRBD2 on 6 matching bases. Germline V lookup: CDR1 SGHNT, CDR2 YENEEA. V lost 5 bases and J 7 bases, leaving 12 bases between the germline ends. This CDR3 has 13 amino acids. CDR3 sequence: CASSGGSVNEQFF. In DNA, the CDR3 is TGTGCCAGCAGCGGGGGGTCGGTAAATGAGCAGTTCTTC.

The rearrangement links TRBV5-4 to TRBJ2-2; a possible D gene is TRBD2 (5 bases). Germline lookup yields CDR1 SGHNT and CDR2 YYREEE (reference sequence). Trimming left V 4 bases short and J 3 bases short, with 19 bases between. The CDR3 is made up of 17 amino acids. The CDR3 sequence: CASSKAAAPGDTGELFF. The CDR3 bases are TGTGCCAGCAGCAAAGCGGCAGCCCCTGGGGACACCGGGGAGCTGTTTTTT.